This T cell receptor beta chain was captured in a study of post-analysis software for immune sequencing data. Unique molecular identifiers tagged the TCR beta cDNA libraries. MiXCR, run by TCRdb on the PCR reads, gives a single entry per CDR3 protein. The data show fewer than 850,000 distinct CDR3 sequences, with 30% seen just once and roughly 0.53% held by the top ten. With regard to this clonotype: Its antigen is still unknown. An end of the junction differs from the germline gene, which may be a read error.

Study conclusions and caveats: Compared with controls, patients had more of about 5 TRBV segments, including TRBV5-6, TRBV5-1 and TRBV20-1.

Germline V gene sequence: CDR1 DFQATT, CDR2 SNEGSKA (reference sequence). The CDR3 contains 16 residues. The chain combines TRBV20-1 with TRBJ2-7, with 12 bases matching TRBD2. The source of this sequence is a girl between 5 and 17 years old with multiple sclerosis. What was sequenced was blood. This chain's CDR3 is CSPRDTRTSGIYEQYF. The CDR3 DNA reads TGCAGTCCTAGAGATACGCGGACTAGCGGGATTTACGAGCAGTACTTC.